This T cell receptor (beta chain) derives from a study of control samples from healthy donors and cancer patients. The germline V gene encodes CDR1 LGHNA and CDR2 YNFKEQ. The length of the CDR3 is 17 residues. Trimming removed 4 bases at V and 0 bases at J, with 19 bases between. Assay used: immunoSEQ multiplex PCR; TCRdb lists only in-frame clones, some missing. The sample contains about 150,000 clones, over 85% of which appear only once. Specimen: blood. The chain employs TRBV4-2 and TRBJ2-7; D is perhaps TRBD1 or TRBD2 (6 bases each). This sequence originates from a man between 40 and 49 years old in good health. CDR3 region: CASSRTPWGAPSYEQYF. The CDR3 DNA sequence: TGTGCCAGCAGCCGAACGCCTTGGGGGGCACCCTCCTACGAGCAGTACTTC.